This record covers a single TCR beta chain. Antigen unknown. The PCR used 60 Vbeta and 13 Jbeta primers. The data were produced by immunoSEQ multiplex PCR, yet TCRdb's version contains in-frame clones alone and is incomplete. The data show some 150,000 clones, with 60% to 80% seen just once and 3.7% held by the top ten. These data originate in a study of cytomegalovirus exposure and HLA in healthy donors. Study-level points and caveats: Testing in vitro showed a few CMV-associated chains specific for CMV antigens. Across donors, most TCRs were seen rarely, yet some public ones were widespread.

V was clipped by 6 bases and J by 5 bases; unmatched bases: 6. This CDR3 has 14 residues. Germline V gene data show CDR1 as MDHEN and CDR2 as SYDVKM. This sequence was found in a man aged 25 to 40 in good health and CMV-seropositive. This rearrangement joins TRBV28 to TRBJ2-7; 11 nucleotides line up with TRBD2. Specimen: PBMCs. The CDR3 DNA sequence: TGTGCCAGCAGGTTAGCGGGGGGGAGCAACGAGCAGTACTTC. Protein product: CASRLAGGSNEQYF.